This T cell receptor beta chain was sequenced for a study of blood T cell repertoires in COVID-19. CDR1 and CDR2 from the germline V gene are MDHEN and SYDVKM. V gave up 4 bases and J gave up 5 bases; unmatched junction bases: 5. The CDR3 contains 15 residues. The method was immunoSEQ multiplex PCR; TCRdb's version includes in-frame clones alone and lacks a portion of them. The table lists 310,000 or so clones, around 88% of them singletons. This clone has only a few counts. The receptor's source is a woman between 40 and 50 years old who had recovered from COVID-19. Source material: PBMCs or T cells enriched from blood (not recorded which). The rearrangement joins TRBV28 to TRBJ1-5, with 10 positions matching TRBD1. In nucleotides, the CDR3 is TGTGCCAGCAGTTCTGGGACAGGGGCATATCAGCCCCAGCATTTT. Protein product: CASSSGTGAYQPQHF.